This note documents a single T cell receptor (beta chain) sequence. Its specificity is unknown. The junction departs from germline at one end; a sequencing error may be responsible. According to the study, genomic DNA was the template for TCR beta VDJ and CDR3 profiling. One entry per CDR3 protein results from TCRdb running MiXCR on the reads. The top ten hold 7% to 10% of the sample, which has roughly 250,000 distinct CDR3 sequences, around half seen once. The record originates from a study of CD8+CD57+ T cells in acquired aplastic anemia. Notes on the study in general: Patients and controls had CD8+ Simpson's diversity values that were not significantly distinct.

An expansion of CD8+CD57+ cells by flow cytometry had been shown in patients chosen for sequencing. Each of the patients presented with severe acquired aplastic anemia. CDR1 SNHLY and CDR2 FYNNEI come from the germline V gene. The CDR3 sequence is 16 residues long. Sample: sorted CD4+, CD8+, or CD8+CD57+ T cells (not recorded which) from PBMCs. The sequence came from a human donor with aplastic anemia. This chain links TRBV2 with TRBJ1-1; D is possibly TRBD1 (5 bases). The CDR3 loop reads CASSEEGNGVGTETFF. The CDR3 DNA is TGTGCCAGCAGTGAAGAGGGGAACGGGGTTGGCACTGAAACTTTCTTT.